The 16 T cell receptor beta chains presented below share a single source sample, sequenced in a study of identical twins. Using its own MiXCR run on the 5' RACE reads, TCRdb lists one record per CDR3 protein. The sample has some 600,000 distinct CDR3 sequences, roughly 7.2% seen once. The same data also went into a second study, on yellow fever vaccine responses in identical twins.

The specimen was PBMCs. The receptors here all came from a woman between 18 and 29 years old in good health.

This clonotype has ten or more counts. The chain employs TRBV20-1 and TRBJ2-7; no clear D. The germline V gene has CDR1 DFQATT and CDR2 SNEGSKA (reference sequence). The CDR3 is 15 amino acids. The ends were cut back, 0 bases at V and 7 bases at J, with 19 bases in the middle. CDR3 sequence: CSARDFPSFTGEQYF. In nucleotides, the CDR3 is TGCAGTGCTAGAGATTTCCCATCGTTCACTGGGGAGCAGTACTTC.

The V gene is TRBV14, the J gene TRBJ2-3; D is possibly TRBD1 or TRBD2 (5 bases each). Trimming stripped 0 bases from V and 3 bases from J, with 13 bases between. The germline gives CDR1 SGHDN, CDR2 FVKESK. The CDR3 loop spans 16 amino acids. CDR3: CASSQESGTGTDTQYF. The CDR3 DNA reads TGTGCCAGCAGCCAAGAGTCTGGGACGGGAACAGATACGCAGTATTTT.

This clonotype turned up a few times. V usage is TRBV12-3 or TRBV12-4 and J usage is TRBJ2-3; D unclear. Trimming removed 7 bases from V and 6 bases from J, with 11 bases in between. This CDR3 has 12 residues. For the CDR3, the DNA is TGTGCCAGCACCTCTTTTAAGGATACGCAGTATTTT. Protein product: CASTSFKDTQYF.

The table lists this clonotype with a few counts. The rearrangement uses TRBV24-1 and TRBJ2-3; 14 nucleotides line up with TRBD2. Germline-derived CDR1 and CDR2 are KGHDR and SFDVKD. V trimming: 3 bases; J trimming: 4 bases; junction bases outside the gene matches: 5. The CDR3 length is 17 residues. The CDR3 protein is CATSDVGLAGVADTQYF. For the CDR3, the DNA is TGTGCCACCAGTGATGTGGGACTAGCGGGAGTAGCAGATACGCAGTATTTT.

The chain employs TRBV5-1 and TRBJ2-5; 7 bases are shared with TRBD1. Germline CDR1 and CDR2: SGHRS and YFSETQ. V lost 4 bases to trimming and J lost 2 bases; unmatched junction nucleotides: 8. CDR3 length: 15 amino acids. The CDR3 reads CASSRSGQAQETQYF. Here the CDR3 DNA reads TGCGCCAGCAGCCGTTCCGGACAGGCGCAAGAGACCCAGTACTTC.

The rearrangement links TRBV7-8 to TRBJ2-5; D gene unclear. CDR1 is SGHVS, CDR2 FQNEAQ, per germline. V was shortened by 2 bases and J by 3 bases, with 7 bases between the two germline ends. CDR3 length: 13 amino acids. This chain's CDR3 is CASSLLWKETQYF. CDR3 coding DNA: TGTGCCAGCAGCTTACTCTGGAAAGAGACCCAGTACTTC.

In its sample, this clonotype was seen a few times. CDR3 residues: CASSYWARDTQYF. CDR3 DNA: TGTGCCAGCAGTTACTGGGCACGAGATACGCAGTATTTT. The chain has TRBV6-5 and TRBJ2-3, with D hard to call. The germline V gene encodes CDR1 MNHEY and CDR2 SVGAGI. The CDR3 spans 13 residues. With 1 base removed from V and 5 bases from J, the gap between germline ends came to 7 bases.

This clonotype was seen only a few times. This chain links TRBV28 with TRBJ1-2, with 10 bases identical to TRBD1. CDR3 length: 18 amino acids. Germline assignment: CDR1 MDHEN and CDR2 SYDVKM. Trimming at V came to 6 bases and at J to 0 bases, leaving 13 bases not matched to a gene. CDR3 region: CASRPAGTGQGANYGYTF. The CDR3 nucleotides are TGTGCCAGCAGACCAGCCGGGACCGGACAGGGGGCTAACTATGGCTACACCTTC.

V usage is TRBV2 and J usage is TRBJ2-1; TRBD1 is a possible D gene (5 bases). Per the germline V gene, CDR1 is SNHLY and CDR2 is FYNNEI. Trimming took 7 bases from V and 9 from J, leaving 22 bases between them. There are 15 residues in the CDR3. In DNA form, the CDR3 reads TGTGCCAGCACCCCAGACAGTAGGGCCATCGGTGAGCAGTTCTTC. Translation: CASTPDSRAIGEQFF.

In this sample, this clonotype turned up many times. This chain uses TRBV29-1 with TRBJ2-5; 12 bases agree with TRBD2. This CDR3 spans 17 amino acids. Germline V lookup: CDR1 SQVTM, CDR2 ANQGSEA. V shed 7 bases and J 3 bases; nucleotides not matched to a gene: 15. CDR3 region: CSAERRLAGGPEETQYF. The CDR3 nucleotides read TGCAGCGCAGAGAGGCGCCTAGCGGGAGGGCCAGAAGAGACCCAGTACTTC.

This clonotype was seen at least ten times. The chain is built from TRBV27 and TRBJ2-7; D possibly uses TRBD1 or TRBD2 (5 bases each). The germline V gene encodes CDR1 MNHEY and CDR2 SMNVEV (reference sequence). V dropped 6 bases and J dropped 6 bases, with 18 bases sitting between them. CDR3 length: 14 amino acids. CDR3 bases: TGTGCCAGCAGGGGGGTAGTCGGTGGACCCGAGCAGTACTTC. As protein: CASRGVVGGPEQYF.

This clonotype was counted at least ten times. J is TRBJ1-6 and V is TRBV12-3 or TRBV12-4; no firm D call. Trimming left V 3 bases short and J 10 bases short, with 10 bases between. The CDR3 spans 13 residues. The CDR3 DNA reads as TGTGCCAGCAGTTTCCAGGAGGGATCACCCCTCCACTTT. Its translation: CASSFQEGSPLHF.

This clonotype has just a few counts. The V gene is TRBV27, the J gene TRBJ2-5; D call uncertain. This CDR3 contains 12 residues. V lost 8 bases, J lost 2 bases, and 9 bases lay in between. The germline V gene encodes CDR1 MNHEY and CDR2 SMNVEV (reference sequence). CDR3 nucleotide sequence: TGTGCCAGCGGATACAGACAAGAGACCCAGTACTTC. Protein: CASGYRQETQYF.

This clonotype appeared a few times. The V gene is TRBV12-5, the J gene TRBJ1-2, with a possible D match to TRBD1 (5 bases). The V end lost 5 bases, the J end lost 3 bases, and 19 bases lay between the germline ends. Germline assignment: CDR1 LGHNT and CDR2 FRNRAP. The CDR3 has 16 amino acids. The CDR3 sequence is CASGAAAEGRDYGYTF. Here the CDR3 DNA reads TGTGCTAGTGGTGCAGCGGCTGAGGGGAGGGACTATGGCTACACCTTC.

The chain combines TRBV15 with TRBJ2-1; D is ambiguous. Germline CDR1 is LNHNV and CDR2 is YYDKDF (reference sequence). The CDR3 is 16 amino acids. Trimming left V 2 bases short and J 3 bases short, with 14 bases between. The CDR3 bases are TGTGCCACCAGCAGAAGTACTGGTGACCTCTACAATGAGCAGTTCTTC. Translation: CATSRSTGDLYNEQFF.

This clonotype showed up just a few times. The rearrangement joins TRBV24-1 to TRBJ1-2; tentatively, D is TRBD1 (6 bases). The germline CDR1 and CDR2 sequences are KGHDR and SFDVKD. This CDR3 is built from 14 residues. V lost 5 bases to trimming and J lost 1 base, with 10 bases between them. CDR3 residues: CATSGTDHNYGYTF. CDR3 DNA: TGTGCCACCAGTGGGACAGATCATAACTATGGCTACACCTTC.